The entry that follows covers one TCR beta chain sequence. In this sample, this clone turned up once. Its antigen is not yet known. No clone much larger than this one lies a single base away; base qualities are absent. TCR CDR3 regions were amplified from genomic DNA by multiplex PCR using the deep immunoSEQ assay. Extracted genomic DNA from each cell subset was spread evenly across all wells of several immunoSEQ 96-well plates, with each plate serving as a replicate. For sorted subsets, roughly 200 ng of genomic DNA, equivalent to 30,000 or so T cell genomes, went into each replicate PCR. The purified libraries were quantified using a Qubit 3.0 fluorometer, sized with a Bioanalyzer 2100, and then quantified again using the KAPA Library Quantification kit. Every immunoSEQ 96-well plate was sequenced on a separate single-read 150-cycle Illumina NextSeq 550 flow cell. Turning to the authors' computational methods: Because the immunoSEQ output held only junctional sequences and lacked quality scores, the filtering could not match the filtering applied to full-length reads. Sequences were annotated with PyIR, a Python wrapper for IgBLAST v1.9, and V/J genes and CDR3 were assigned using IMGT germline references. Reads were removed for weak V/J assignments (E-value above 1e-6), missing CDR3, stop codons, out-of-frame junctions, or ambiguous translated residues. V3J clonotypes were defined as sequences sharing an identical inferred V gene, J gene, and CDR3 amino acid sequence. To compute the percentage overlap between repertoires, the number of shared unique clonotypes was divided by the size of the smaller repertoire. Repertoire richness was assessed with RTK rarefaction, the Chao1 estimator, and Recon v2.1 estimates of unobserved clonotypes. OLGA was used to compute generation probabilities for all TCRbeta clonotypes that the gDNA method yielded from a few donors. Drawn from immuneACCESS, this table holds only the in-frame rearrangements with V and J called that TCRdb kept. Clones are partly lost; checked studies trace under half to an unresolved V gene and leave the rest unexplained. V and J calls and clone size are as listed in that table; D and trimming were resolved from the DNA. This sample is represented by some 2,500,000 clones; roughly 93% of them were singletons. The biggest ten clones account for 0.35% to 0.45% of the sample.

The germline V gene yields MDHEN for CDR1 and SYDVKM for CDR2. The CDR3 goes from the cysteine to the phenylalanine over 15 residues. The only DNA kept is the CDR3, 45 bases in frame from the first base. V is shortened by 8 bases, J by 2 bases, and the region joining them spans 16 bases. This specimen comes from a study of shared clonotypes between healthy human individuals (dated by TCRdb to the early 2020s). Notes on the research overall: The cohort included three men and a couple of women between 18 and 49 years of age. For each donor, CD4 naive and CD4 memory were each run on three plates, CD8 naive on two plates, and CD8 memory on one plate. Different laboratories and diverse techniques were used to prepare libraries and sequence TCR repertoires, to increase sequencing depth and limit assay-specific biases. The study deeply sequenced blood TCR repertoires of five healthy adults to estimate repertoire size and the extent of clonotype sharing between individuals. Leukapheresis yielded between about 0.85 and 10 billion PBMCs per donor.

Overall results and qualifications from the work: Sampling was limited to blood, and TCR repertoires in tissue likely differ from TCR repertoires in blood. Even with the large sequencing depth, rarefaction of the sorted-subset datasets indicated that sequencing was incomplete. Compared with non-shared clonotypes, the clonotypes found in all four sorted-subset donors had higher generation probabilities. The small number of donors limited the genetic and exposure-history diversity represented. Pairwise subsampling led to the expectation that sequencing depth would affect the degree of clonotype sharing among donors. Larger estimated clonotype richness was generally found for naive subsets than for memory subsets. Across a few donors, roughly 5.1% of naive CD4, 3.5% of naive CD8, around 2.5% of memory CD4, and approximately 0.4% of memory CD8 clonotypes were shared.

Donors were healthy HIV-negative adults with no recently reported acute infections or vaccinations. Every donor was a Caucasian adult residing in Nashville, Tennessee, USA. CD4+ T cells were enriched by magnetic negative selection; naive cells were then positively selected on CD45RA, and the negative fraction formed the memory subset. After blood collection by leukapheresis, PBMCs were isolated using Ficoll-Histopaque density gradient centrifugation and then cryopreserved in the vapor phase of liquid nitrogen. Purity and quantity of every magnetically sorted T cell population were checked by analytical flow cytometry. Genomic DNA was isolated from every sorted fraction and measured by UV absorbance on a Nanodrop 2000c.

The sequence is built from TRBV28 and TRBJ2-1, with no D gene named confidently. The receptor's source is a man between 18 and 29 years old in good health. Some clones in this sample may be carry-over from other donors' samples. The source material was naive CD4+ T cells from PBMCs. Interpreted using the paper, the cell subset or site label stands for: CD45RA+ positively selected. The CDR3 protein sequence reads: CASLPRRSPYNEQFF. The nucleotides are TGTGCCAGCCTCCCCCGAAGGTCTCCCTACAATGAGCAGTTCTTC.